This T cell receptor (beta chain) was retrieved from a study of vaccination effects on CD4 cells after COVID-19. Repertoires were generated with immunoSEQ multiplex PCR, while TCRdb's copy carries only in-frame clones and drops some. The sample holds 60,000 to 85,000 clones, 70% to 85% seen once. Pools of viral peptides were used by the ViraFEST assay to expand antigen-specific CD4+ T cells ahead of sequencing. Upon completion of 10 to 11 days in culture, CD4+ T cells were isolated. The participants, recipients of two vaccine doses, got either BNT162b2 or mRNA-1273. Half of the medium was exchanged for IL-2 medium on both days 3 and 7. V lost 0 bases and J lost 4, with 9 bases in between. Germline V gene data show CDR1 as ENHRY and CDR2 as SYGVKD. CDR3 length equals 15 residues. Study outcomes and limitations: Just 1 of 255 vaccine-induced clones in healthy recipients was cross-reactive. Late post-vaccination samples showed marked contraction of infection- and vaccine-induced clones.

Points on this clone: The antigen remains unidentified.

The specimen comprised CD4+ T cells from PBMCs cultured with HCoV-229E spike peptides, sampled after COVID-19 vaccination. The chain employs TRBV10-3 and TRBJ2-2, with D unresolved. The clonotype was recovered from a human donor who received a COVID-19 vaccine. CDR3 sequence (DNA): TGTGCCATCAGTGAGTCGGCGTGGGGCACCGGGGAGCTGTTTTTT. Its translation: CAISESAWGTGELFF.